This T cell receptor beta chain was documented in a study of blood T cell repertoires in COVID-19. Study overall: Acute-phase and convalescent COVID-19 samples originated in the United States, Italy and Spain. PBMCs, B-cell-depleted T cells, or T cells provided the cDNA or gDNA that made up the material.

This CDR3 has 13 residues. V lost 10 bases to trimming and J lost 2 bases, with 13 bases between them. Germline-derived CDR1 and CDR2 are MNHEY and SVGAGI. Only in-frame clones appear in the TCRdb table, and some are missing; sequencing was by immunoSEQ multiplex PCR. Of 90,000 to 150,000 clones listed, over 65% are singletons. The TCR was taken from a human donor with acute or convalescent COVID-19. The donor label of this sample is uncertain. Sequences were obtained from peripheral blood. The rearrangement joins TRBV6-5 to TRBJ2-3; the D gene is possibly TRBD1 (6 bases). In DNA, the CDR3 is TGTGCCACAACGGGACAAAACACAGATACGCAGTATTTT. Encoded protein: CATTGQNTDTQYF.